This TCR beta chain was documented in a study of early T cells in non-severe SARS-CoV-2 infection. Individual cDNA molecules were tagged with unique molecular identifiers. A single record per CDR3 protein comes from TCRdb applying MiXCR to the 5' RACE reads. The sample carries approximately 70,000 distinct CDR3 sequences, 8% to 10% recorded once. V lost 0 bases, J lost 5 bases, and 14 bases stayed unmatched. Germline CDR1 is DFQATT and CDR2 is SNEGSKA (reference sequence). CDR3 length: 17 amino acids. The gene calls are TRBV20-1 and TRBJ2-5; the match to TRBD2 covers 8 bases. This sequence was found in an adult who was a healthcare worker with PCR-confirmed SARS-CoV-2 infection or an uninfected control (not recorded which). The sequences come from whole blood, collected at baseline. The DNA of the CDR3 is TGCAGTGCTAGAGATCTGGGGCTAGCGGGTATAGGGGAGACCCAGTACTTC. This sequence encodes CSARDLGLAGIGETQYF.